This TCR beta chain stems from a study of T cell repertoires in cytomegalovirus infection. Using its own MiXCR run on the reads, TCRdb lists one record per CDR3 protein. The table lists some 150,000 distinct CDR3 sequences, 23% of them singletons. In germline, CDR1 is MGHRA, CDR2 YSYEKL. The CDR3 spans 17 residues. The V gene end was trimmed by 0 bases and the J gene end by 5 bases; junction bases not matched to a gene: 11. This clonotype was recorded many times. This receptor was identified in a human donor in good health (CMV status not recorded). Some clones in this sample may be carry-over from other donors' samples. This chain links TRBV4-1 with TRBJ1-1; 8 nucleotides line up with TRBD1. Source material: PBMCs. DNA of the CDR3: TGCGCCAGCAGCCAAGATTTAGCCCGACAGGGGAGGACTGAAGCTTTCTTT. Residues: CASSQDLARQGRTEAFF.